This entry lists 32 T cell receptor beta chains sequenced from one sample in a study of OX40 agonist ivuxolimab in advanced cancers. Profiled with immunoSEQ multiplex PCR; TCRdb holds only in-frame clones, not every one. This sample carries 70,000 to 75,000 clones, roughly nine tenths of them seen once, and the ten largest clones take 0.44%. Specimen: CD4+ or CD8+ T cells sorted from blood, collected in a trial of the OX40 agonist ivuxolimab. These receptors originate from an adult with an advanced solid tumor such as melanoma, head and neck, liver or kidney cancer.

The V gene is TRBV18, the J gene TRBJ1-4; D is possibly TRBD1 (5 bases). Per germline, CDR1 KGHSH and CDR2 LQKENI. V lost 3 bases, J lost 4 bases, and 9 bases lay in between. This CDR3 is built from 14 residues. The CDR3 spells CASSPVQVNEKLFF. In DNA form, the CDR3 reads TGTGCCAGCTCACCGGTACAGGTTAATGAAAAACTGTTTTTT.

V gene TRBV10-3 combines with J gene TRBJ2-3; 9 bases map to TRBD2. This CDR3 region has 17 residues. V shed 0 bases, J shed 1 base, and the junction held 5 bases outside the gene matches. From germline, CDR1 is ENHRY and CDR2 SYGVKD. Here the CDR3 reads CAISESAGGPGTDTQYF. As DNA, the CDR3 is TGTGCCATCAGTGAGTCCGCGGGAGGGCCGGGCACAGATACGCAGTATTTT.

The chain carries TRBV6-5 and TRBJ2-1; 9 bases are shared with TRBD1. In germline, CDR1 is MNHEY, CDR2 SVGAGI. V was pared by 2 bases and J by 9 bases, with 11 bases of the junction left unmatched. There are 16 residues in the CDR3. This CDR3 reads CASSYMGGTGMGEQFF. The CDR3 nucleotides read TGTGCCAGCAGTTACATGGGCGGGACAGGGATGGGTGAGCAGTTCTTC.

This clone was found once. The CDR3: CASSLSPPFRDRQAETQYF. Here the CDR3 DNA reads TGCGCCAGCAGCTTGTCACCCCCCTTCCGGGACAGGCAGGCGGAGACCCAGTACTTC. V is TRBV5-1 and J is TRBJ2-5; 8 positions match TRBD1. V was clipped by 1 base and J by 5 bases; unmatched bases: 19. Germline V gene data show CDR1 as SGHRS and CDR2 as YFSETQ. This CDR3 has 19 residues.

V usage is TRBV6-6 and J usage is TRBJ1-3, with D possibly matching TRBD1 (6 bases). V dropped 8 bases and J dropped 5 bases, with 16 bases sitting between them. Germline CDR1 and CDR2: MNHNY and SVGAGI (reference sequence). The CDR3 has 14 amino acids. The CDR3 nucleotides are TGTGCCAGCCGAACCTTCAGGGGTAGAAACACCATATATTTT. Protein product: CASRTFRGRNTIYF.

V is TRBV10-1 and J is TRBJ2-1, with 13 nucleotides matching TRBD2. J lost 8 bases, V lost 7 bases, and 8 bases had no gene match. From germline, CDR1 is WNHNN and CDR2 SYGVQD (reference sequence). The CDR3 runs to 15 residues. The chain's CDR3 is CASNTGTSGTDEQFF. DNA of the CDR3: TGCGCCAGCAACACCGGGACTAGCGGGACCGATGAGCAGTTCTTC.

The genes are TRBV19 and TRBJ1-2; D possibly corresponds to TRBD1 (6 bases). V was trimmed by 6 bases and J by 7 bases, leaving 12 bases between them. Germline V gene sequence: CDR1 LNHDA, CDR2 SQIVND (reference sequence). The CDR3 length is 12 residues. CDR3 coding DNA: TGTGCCAGTAGCCAACAGGGCATTGGCTACACCTTC. This sequence encodes CASSQQGIGYTF.

The rearrangement joins TRBV10-1 to TRBJ1-1; D unclear. V was shortened by 0 bases and J by 1 base, with 21 bases between the two germline ends. CDR3 size: 19 residues. Germline lookup yields CDR1 WNHNN and CDR2 SYGVQD (reference sequence). The CDR3: CASSESRAGLRPGNTEAFF. The DNA for the CDR3 is TGCGCCAGCAGTGAGTCGAGGGCAGGACTCCGCCCCGGGAACACTGAAGCTTTCTTT.

This chain links TRBV11-2 with TRBJ2-7; the match to TRBD2 covers 7 bases. Germline CDR1 SGHAT, CDR2 FQNNGV. With 2 bases clipped from V and 6 bases from J, the junction kept 13 bases outside the gene matches. This CDR3 region has 16 residues. CDR3 DNA sequence: TGTGCCAGCAGCTTAAGGGTGGGCGGGAGTATCCGCGAGCAGTACTTC. This translates into CASSLRVGGSIREQYF.

The chain employs TRBV6-1 and TRBJ2-4; TRBD2 is a possible D gene (6 bases). Trimming stripped 6 bases from V and 6 bases from J, with 18 bases between. This CDR3 contains 15 residues. Germline lookup yields CDR1 MNHNS and CDR2 SASEGT. The CDR3 nucleotides read TGTGCCAGCAGGACTACCTGGGGGGATAGAAACATTCAGTACTTC. This codes for CASRTTWGDRNIQYF.

The genes are TRBV14 and TRBJ2-5, with a possible D match to TRBD1 (5 bases). This CDR3 is 16 amino acids long. Trimming cost V 2 bases and J 1 base, with 14 bases left between them. Germline-derived CDR1 and CDR2 are SGHDN and FVKESK. The CDR3 here is CASSQRRAGPQETQYF. CDR3 in DNA: TGTGCCAGCAGCCAACGACGGGCAGGGCCCCAAGAGACCCAGTACTTC.

This sequence joins TRBV30 and TRBJ2-2; D gene uncertain. CDR1 GTSNPN and CDR2 SVGIG come from the germline V gene (reference sequence). The CDR3 has 13 amino acids. The V end was cut by 0 bases, the J end by 7 bases, with 9 bases between. The CDR3 protein is CAWSVLVGGELFF. The CDR3 DNA is TGTGCCTGGAGTGTACTGGTAGGCGGGGAGCTGTTTTTT.

V and J are TRBV5-1 and TRBJ1-5; 8 nucleotides align to TRBD1. There are 15 residues in the CDR3. Germline lookup yields CDR1 SGHRS and CDR2 YFSETQ. V gave up 4 bases and J gave up 10 bases; unmatched junction bases: 13. CDR3 sequence reads: CASSPSGTGMFPQHF. CDR3 coding DNA: TGCGCCAGCAGCCCGTCCGGGACAGGAATGTTTCCCCAGCATTTT.

The CDR3 nucleotides read TGTGCCAGCAGCTTAAATGTAGGAGGGGTGGAGACCCAGTACTTC. Its translation: CASSLNVGGVETQYF. The chain recombines TRBV7-6 with TRBJ2-5; TRBD2 is a possible D gene (6 bases). The germline gives CDR1 SGHVS, CDR2 FNYEAQ. This CDR3 has 15 residues. Deletions cut 2 bases from V and 5 bases from J, with 15 bases between.

The rearrangement joins TRBV5-4 to TRBJ1-2; maybe TRBD1 (5 bases). The germline CDR1 and CDR2 sequences are SGHNT and YYREEE (reference sequence). CDR3 size: 14 residues. V was pared by 0 bases and J by 3 bases, with 9 bases between. The CDR3 is CASSLGRGDYGYTF. CDR3 coding DNA: TGTGCCAGCAGCTTGGGCCGGGGCGACTATGGCTACACCTTC.

The chain is built from TRBV15 and TRBJ1-1; possible D gene TRBD1, 5 bases. Per germline, CDR1 LNHNV and CDR2 YYDKDF (reference sequence). The CDR3 length is 17 residues. Trimming removed 1 base at V and 8 bases at J, with 23 bases between. CDR3 region: CATSRATGAAQRGEAFF. The CDR3 nucleotides read TGTGCCACCAGCAGAGCTACCGGGGCAGCTCAGCGGGGGGAAGCTTTCTTT.

The chain carries TRBV28 and TRBJ1-5, with a weak D call TRBD1 (6 bases). Germline values: CDR1 MDHEN, CDR2 SYDVKM. CDR3 length equals 15 residues. Deletions cut 5 bases from V and 5 bases from J, with 16 bases between. The CDR3 region has the DNA TGTGCCAGCAGTACGCTCCGGGGGGCCCATCAGCCCCAGCATTTT. It translates to CASSTLRGAHQPQHF.

The chain couples TRBV27 to TRBJ2-7; D is perhaps TRBD2 (5 bases). The CDR3 runs 15 residues. Trimming cost V 4 bases and J 2 bases, with 15 bases left between them. Germline lookup yields CDR1 MNHEY and CDR2 SMNVEV (reference sequence). CDR3 in DNA: TGTGCCAGCAGTTCAAGGGTCAGACTAACCTACGAGCAGTACTTC. It yields the protein CASSSRVRLTYEQYF.

The chain uses TRBV5-1 and TRBJ1-2, with 8 positions matching TRBD1. The germline V gene encodes CDR1 SGHRS and CDR2 YFSETQ. This CDR3 spans 15 amino acids. The V segment lost 2 bases and the J segment 6 bases; nucleotides outside the gene matches: 9. CDR3 DNA: TGCGCCAGCAGCTTCCCCGGACAGGGAGGTAATGGCTACACCTTC. It is translated as CASSFPGQGGNGYTF.

J is TRBJ2-7 and V is TRBV5-1; 10 bases match TRBD2. Germline loops: CDR1 SGHRS, CDR2 YFSETQ. V lost 5 bases to trimming and J lost 10 bases; unmatched junction nucleotides: 12. The CDR3 has 14 amino acids. The CDR3 nucleotides read TGCGCCAGCAGTCAAGGACTAGCGGCGAGTCTACAGTACTTC. Residues: CASSQGLAASLQYF.

The rearrangement uses TRBV10-3 and TRBJ2-7; 11 bases fit TRBD1. Trimming took 4 bases from V and 3 from J; bases not matched to a gene: 5. CDR1 is ENHRY and CDR2 is SYGVKD in the germline V gene. CDR3 length equals 15 residues. The CDR3 nucleotides are TGTGCCATCAGTGGGATGGGGACAGGGGGCTACGAGCAGTACTTC. This encodes CAISGMGTGGYEQYF.

The chain carries TRBV2 and TRBJ1-3; 8 nucleotides align to TRBD1. The germline V gene encodes CDR1 SNHLY and CDR2 FYNNEI. The CDR3 loop spans 13 amino acids. V shed 7 bases and J 4 bases; nucleotides not matched to a gene: 3. CDR3 nucleotides: TGTGCCAGCAAGCAGGGGGCCGGAAACACCATATATTTT. Translation: CASKQGAGNTIYF.

This clone was seen more than once but under ten times. V gene TRBV5-5 combines with J gene TRBJ1-5; D is possibly TRBD1 (6 bases). Germline values: CDR1 SGHKS, CDR2 YYEKEE (reference sequence). The CDR3 runs 15 residues. Trimming took 2 bases from V and 1 from J, leaving 10 bases between them. CDR3 amino acids: CASSFGGPSNQPQHF. The CDR3 DNA reads as TGTGCCAGCAGCTTCGGGGGGCCGAGCAATCAGCCCCAGCATTTT.

This chain connects TRBV19 to TRBJ2-5, with 8 bases that match TRBD1. V gave up 5 bases and J gave up 4 bases; unmatched junction bases: 6. The CDR3 runs 14 residues. The germline CDR1 and CDR2 sequences are LNHDA and SQIVND (reference sequence). The CDR3 loop is CASSPRQGTETQYF. The DNA of the CDR3 is TGTGCCAGTAGTCCCAGACAGGGGACAGAGACCCAGTACTTC.

The chain links TRBV5-6 to TRBJ1-2; TRBD1 might be the D (6 bases). Germline CDR1 and CDR2: SGHDT and YYEEEE. The CDR3 is made up of 14 amino acids. The germline V and J ends were trimmed by 4 bases and 5 bases, with 15 bases remaining between them. The CDR3 region has the DNA TGTGCCAGCAGCCCTGGGGGGCAGTTGTATGGCTACACCTTC. Translating it yields CASSPGGQLYGYTF.

The gene calls are TRBV11-3 and TRBJ1-1, with D possibly matching TRBD1 (5 bases). The CDR3 extends over 16 amino acids. Germline CDR1 is SGHNT and CDR2 is YENEEA. V gave up 0 bases and J gave up 6 bases, with 17 bases separating them. The CDR3 sequence is CASSLDRRGGVSEAFF. The CDR3 nucleotides read TGTGCCAGCAGCTTAGATCGGAGGGGTGGGGTTTCTGAAGCTTTCTTT.

This sequence joins TRBV6-5 and TRBJ1-2; D unresolved. Trimming took 1 base from V and 8 from J, leaving 17 bases between them. This CDR3 has 15 amino acids. Germline V gives CDR1 MNHEY, CDR2 SVGAGI. CDR3 coding DNA: TGTGCCAGCAGTTACTTAGGCAGTGGGCTACGCGGCTACACCTTC. Amino acid sequence: CASSYLGSGLRGYTF.

This chain uses TRBV11-3 with TRBJ1-4; D possibly corresponds to TRBD1 (5 bases). Germline loops: CDR1 SGHNT, CDR2 YENEEA. This CDR3 is built from 18 residues. V lost 3 bases and J 0 bases, leaving 17 bases between the germline ends. The CDR3 loop is CASSLKGTSLTTNEKLFF. The CDR3 nucleotides read TGTGCCAGCAGCTTGAAGGGGACCTCACTAACAACTAATGAAAAACTGTTTTTT.

This clone was observed a handful of times. V and J are TRBV5-1 and TRBJ2-7, with D perhaps assigned TRBD1 or TRBD2 (5 bases each). This CDR3 spans 15 amino acids. Germline CDR1 is SGHRS and CDR2 is YFSETQ. V shed 1 base and J shed 3 bases, with 14 bases lying between them. CDR3 in amino acids: CASSLSAGTVYEQYF. For the CDR3, the DNA is TGCGCCAGCAGCTTGAGCGCCGGGACCGTCTACGAGCAGTACTTC.

V usage is TRBV7-2 and J usage is TRBJ1-5, with a weak D call TRBD1 (5 bases). The CDR3 runs 16 residues. CDR1 is SGHTA and CDR2 is FQGNSA in the germline V gene. The V gene lost 1 base and the J gene lost 0 bases, with 10 bases spanning the gap. The chain's CDR3 is CASSLVGAVSNQPQHF. The CDR3 bases are TGTGCCAGCAGCTTAGTCGGGGCGGTTAGCAATCAGCCCCAGCATTTT.

The chain recombines TRBV15 with TRBJ2-7, with TRBD2 matching over 11 bases. Germline V gives CDR1 LNHNV, CDR2 YYDKDF (reference sequence). The V segment lost 1 base and the J segment 5 bases; nucleotides outside the gene matches: 10. CDR3 size: 17 residues. As DNA, the CDR3 is TGTGCCACCAGCAGAGTCCCTCGTGGTAGCGGGAGGGACGAGCAGTACTTC. Translation gives CATSRVPRGSGRDEQYF.

The V gene is TRBV6-5, the J gene TRBJ2-7, with TRBD1 matching 7 bases. V lost 6 bases and J lost 0; bases outside the gene matches: 5. Germline V lookup: CDR1 MNHEY, CDR2 SVGAGI. The CDR3 is 14 residues long. The CDR3 bases are TGTGCCAGCAGCCGGGACAGCGTCTCCTACGAGCAGTACTTC. Residues: CASSRDSVSYEQYF.